The TCR beta chain described here comes from a study of blood T cell repertoires in COVID-19. About the research overall: The United States, Italy and Spain supplied acute and convalescent COVID-19 samples.

CDR3 length: 15 amino acids. V was pared by 2 bases and J by 2 bases, with 13 bases between. CDR1 is SGHNT, CDR2 YYREEE, per germline (reference sequence). Profiled with immunoSEQ multiplex PCR; TCRdb holds only in-frame clones, not every one. This sample yields 250,000 to 300,000 clones, of which more than 65% are seen a single time; roughly 3.1% belongs to the top ten. This clone was counted many times. The sequencing input was peripheral blood. The origin of this receptor is a young woman with acute or convalescent COVID-19. This chain joins TRBV5-4 and TRBJ1-2; D is possibly TRBD1 (5 bases). The CDR3 DNA follows: TGTGCCAGCAGCTTACACAGGTCACTCAACTATGGCTACACCTTC. Translated, it gives CASSLHRSLNYGYTF. The whole variable domain, remainder taken from reference TRBV5-4 and TRBJ1-2, is ETGVTQSPTHLIKTRGQQVTLRCSSQSGHNTVSWYQQALGQGPQFIFQYYREEENGRGNFPPRFSGLQFPNYSSELNVNALELDDSALYLCASSLHRSLNYGYTFGSGTRLTVV.